The T cell receptor (beta chain) under discussion was sequenced for a study of CD8+CD57+ T cells in acquired aplastic anemia. Study at large: The average for DNA from sorted CD4+ and CD8+ cells was roughly 3 ug.

Study conclusions and caveats: There were some 30 CD8+ CDR3 sequences that occurred in both patients and controls.

Genomic DNA acted as the template from which TCR beta VDJ combination and CDR3 sequence profiling were carried out. TCRdb recomputed calls from the reads with MiXCR, one row per CDR3 protein. The table lists roughly 180,000 distinct CDR3 sequences, more than 60% of them singletons, with about 42% in the top ten. Sequenced patients had shown CD8+CD57+ cell expansion by flow cytometry. Acquired aplastic anemia of severe grade affected all patients. When blood sampling took place, the patients had received no therapy. Comments on this clonotype: Its antigen is still unknown.

The trim removed 6 bases at V and 6 bases at J, leaving 7 bases unmatched. The CDR3 consists of 12 residues. Germline CDR1 DFQATT, CDR2 SNEGSKA (reference sequence). What was sequenced was sorted CD4+, CD8+, or CD8+CD57+ T cells (not recorded which) from PBMCs. The chain links TRBV20-1 to TRBJ2-7; 8 nucleotides align to TRBD1. The source of this sequence is a human donor with aplastic anemia. The CDR3 reads CSAQDRAGEQYF. The DNA of the CDR3 is TGCAGTGCCCAGGACAGGGCGGGCGAGCAGTACTTC.